The T cell receptor (beta chain) under discussion was sequenced for a study of T cell responses to AZD1222 COVID-19 vaccine. Looking at the study overall: Combined were second doses at about 4 or about 12 weeks.

The CDR3 spans 15 residues. Germline V gene sequence: CDR1 SGHRS, CDR2 YFSETQ. The V gene end was trimmed by 6 bases and the J gene end by 2 bases; junction bases not matched to a gene: 6. Overall study findings and caveats: AZD1222 recipients seropositive at baseline numbered only 6 or 7. A reported finding is that nearly half of spike-specific TCRs target unmutated variant regions.

Assay: immunoSEQ multiplex PCR; the TCRdb copy retains only in-frame clones and omits some. Of 80,000 to 95,000 clones listed, 90% to 95% are singletons. For this clone: Its antigen is not identified.

The receptor was isolated from an adult in good health. The sample was peripheral blood, taken on day 0 of AZD1222 vaccination. This rearrangement joins TRBV5-1 to TRBJ2-1, with 9 nucleotides matching TRBD1. The CDR3 DNA is TGCGCCAGCACGCAGGGACAGGGCACCTACAATGAGCAGTTCTTC. Protein sequence: CASTQGQGTYNEQFF. Complete variable domain (other parts from reference TRBV5-1 and TRBJ2-1): KAGVTQTPRYLIKTRGQQVTLSCSPISGHRSVSWYQQTPGQGLQFLFEYFSETQRNKGNFPGRFSGRQFSNSRSEMNVSTLELGDSALYLCASTQGQGTYNEQFFGPGTRLTVL.